One and the same sample provided the 2 T cell receptor beta chains below, sequenced in a study of cytomegalovirus exposure and HLA in healthy donors. The PCR used 60 Vbeta and 13 Jbeta primers. Clones were sequenced by immunoSEQ multiplex PCR, and TCRdb holds only the in-frame ones, with some missing. Its listing shows 50,000 or so clones. Sequenced sample: PBMCs. The receptors were sampled from a young woman in good health and CMV-seronegative.

The rearrangement joins TRBV4-1 to TRBJ1-5; 8 nucleotides align to TRBD1. Per germline, CDR1 MGHRA and CDR2 YSYEKL. The CDR3 is 14 residues long. The V segment lost 1 base and the J segment 11 bases; nucleotides outside the gene matches: 7. The CDR3 is CASSQGQGPSAQHF. The CDR3 coding sequence is TGCGCCAGCAGCCAAGGACAGGGGCCCTCGGCCCAGCATTTT.

This rearrangement joins TRBV5-1 to TRBJ2-5; D is perhaps TRBD1 (5 bases). The ends were cut back, 4 bases at V and 4 bases at J, with 14 bases in the middle. Germline V gene data show CDR1 as SGHRS and CDR2 as YFSETQ. The CDR3 loop spans 14 amino acids. As DNA, the CDR3 is TGCGCCAGCAGCATACAGGATCCACGAGAGACCCAGTACTTC. Its protein product is CASSIQDPRETQYF.